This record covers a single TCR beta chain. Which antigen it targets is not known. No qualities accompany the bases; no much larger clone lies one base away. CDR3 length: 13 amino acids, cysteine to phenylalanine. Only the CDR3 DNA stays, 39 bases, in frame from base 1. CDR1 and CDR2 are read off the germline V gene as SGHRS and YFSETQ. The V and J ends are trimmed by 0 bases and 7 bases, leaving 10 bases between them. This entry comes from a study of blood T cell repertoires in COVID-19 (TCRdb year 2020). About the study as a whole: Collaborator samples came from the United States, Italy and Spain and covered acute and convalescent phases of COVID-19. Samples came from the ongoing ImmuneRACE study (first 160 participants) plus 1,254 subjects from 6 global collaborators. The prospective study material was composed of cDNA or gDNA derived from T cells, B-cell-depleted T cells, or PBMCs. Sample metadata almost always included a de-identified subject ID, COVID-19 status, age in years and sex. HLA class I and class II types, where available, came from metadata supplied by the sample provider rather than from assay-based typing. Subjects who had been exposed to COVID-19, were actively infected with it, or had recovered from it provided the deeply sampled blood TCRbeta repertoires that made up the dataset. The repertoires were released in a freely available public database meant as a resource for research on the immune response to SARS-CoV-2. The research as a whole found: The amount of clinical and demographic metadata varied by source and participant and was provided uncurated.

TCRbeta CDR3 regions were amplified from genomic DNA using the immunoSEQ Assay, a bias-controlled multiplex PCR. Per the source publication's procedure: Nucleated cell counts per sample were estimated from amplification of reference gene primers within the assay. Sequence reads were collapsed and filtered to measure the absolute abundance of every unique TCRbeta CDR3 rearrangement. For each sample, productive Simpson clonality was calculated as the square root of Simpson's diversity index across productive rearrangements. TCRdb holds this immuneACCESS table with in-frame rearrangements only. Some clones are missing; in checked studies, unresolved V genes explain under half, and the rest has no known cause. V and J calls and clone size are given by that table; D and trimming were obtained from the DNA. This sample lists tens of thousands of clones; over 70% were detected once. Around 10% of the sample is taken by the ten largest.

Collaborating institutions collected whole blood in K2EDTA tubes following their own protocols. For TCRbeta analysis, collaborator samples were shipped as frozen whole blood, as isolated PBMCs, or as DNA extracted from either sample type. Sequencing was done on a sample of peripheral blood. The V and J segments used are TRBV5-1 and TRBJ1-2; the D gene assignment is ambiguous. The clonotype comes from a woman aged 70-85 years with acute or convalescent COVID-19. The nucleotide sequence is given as TGCGCCAGCAGCTTGGTATTAAGCCGTGGCTACACCTTC. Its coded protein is CASSLVLSRGYTF. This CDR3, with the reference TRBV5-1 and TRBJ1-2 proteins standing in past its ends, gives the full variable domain KAGVTQTPRYLIKTRGQQVTLSCSPISGHRSVSWYQQTPGQGLQFLFEYFSETQRNKGNFPGRFSGRQFSNSRSEMNVSTLELGDSALYLCASSLVLSRGYTFGSGTRLTVV.